This T cell receptor beta chain was sequenced in a study of cytomegalovirus exposure and HLA in healthy donors. PCR primers comprised 60 Vbeta and 13 Jbeta primers. Libraries were prepared by immunoSEQ multiplex PCR; TCRdb keeps only in-frame clonotypes and omits some of them. The sample consists of 180,000 or so clones, around 77% of them appearing once. Per germline, CDR1 LGHNA and CDR2 YSLEER. The trim removed 0 bases at V and 5 bases at J, leaving 14 bases unmatched. This CDR3 has 18 residues. The chain is built from TRBV4-3 and TRBJ2-5, with 8 bases matching TRBD2. This clonotype originated in a woman aged 25 to 45 in good health and CMV-seronegative. Sequencing was performed on PBMCs. The CDR3 reads CASSQDPPSSGGRETQYF. Here the CDR3 DNA reads TGCGCCAGCAGCCAAGATCCCCCCTCCAGCGGGGGTCGGGAGACCCAGTACTTC.